This T cell receptor (beta chain) originates from a study of cytomegalovirus exposure and HLA in healthy donors. Study-wide points: Researchers reportedly found TCR beta sequences accurately predicted most subjects' HLA-A and HLA-B alleles. For presence/absence analyses, sequencing depth was assumed to be roughly uniform across donors.

Germline V lookup: CDR1 MNHEY, CDR2 SVGAGI. V shed 10 bases and J shed 8 bases, with 12 bases lying between them. This CDR3 has 11 amino acids. The PCR employed 60 Vbeta primers together with 13 Jbeta primers. Generated by immunoSEQ multiplex PCR, the TCRdb table keeps only in-frame clones and is missing some. The top ten clones hold 1% of a sample with some 130,000 clones, approximately 80% of them seen once. As for this clone: Antigen: not known.

The source material was PBMCs. The source is a man in his forties in good health and CMV-seronegative. The gene calls are TRBV6-5 and TRBJ2-4; D perhaps matches TRBD1 (5 bases). CDR3 residues: CATLQADIQYF. CDR3 nucleotide sequence: TGTGCCACCTTACAGGCAGACATTCAGTACTTC.